This is a list of T cell receptor beta chains from one sample in a study of a mutant IDH1 vaccine in newly diagnosed glioma. No antigen is known for these receptors. Assay used: immunoSEQ multiplex PCR; TCRdb lists only in-frame clones, some missing. This sample has 60,000 to 75,000 clones, with around 86% found just once. Sequenced here: PBMCs, sampled from a glioma patient whose treatment included an IDH1 peptide vaccine. The receptors were sampled from a man between 25 and 39 years old with glioma. Each CDR3 is given with its conserved first and last residue. The D gene is left open where the match is weak. Not every row has a clone size; where given, it reads once, few, many or a size class.

j_call	v_call	clone_size	d_call	cdr3_nt	cdr3_aa
TRBJ2-3	TRBV2	-	-	TGTGCCAGCAGTGTGGAAACAGATACGCAGTATTTT	CASSVETDTQYF
TRBJ1-2	TRBV7-9	-	-	TGTGCCAGCACCTCAGGGGAGTCTTACTATGGCTACACCTTC	CASTSGESYYGYTF
TRBJ2-3	TRBV19	-	TRBD2	TGTGCCAGTAGCCTTGCGGGAGGGTTCCCAGATACGCAGTATTTT	CASSLAGGFPDTQYF
TRBJ2-1	TRBV27	-	-	TGTGCCAGCAGCAATAGAAACAATGAGCAGTTCTTC	CASSNRNNEQFF
TRBJ1-4	TRBV18	once	-	TGTGCCAGCTCAGTCGACCGAGCAACTAATGAAAAACTGTTTTTT	CASSVDRATNEKLFF
TRBJ2-1	TRBV7-3	-	-	TGTGCCAGCAGCTTAAGAGGGGGGGCACAGGAGCAGTTCTTC	CASSLRGGAQEQFF
TRBJ2-3	TRBV28	-	-	TGTGCCAGCAGTTTATTAGCGTGGAACACAGATACGCAGTATTTT	CASSLLAWNTDTQYF
TRBJ2-5	TRBV5-5	-	-	TGTGCCAGCAGCATCCACCCGACCTCCCGGCCCCAAGAGACCCAGTACTTC	CASSIHPTSRPQETQYF
TRBJ1-1	TRBV11-3	-	-	TGTGCCAGCAGCCCTGCGACAGGCGGGAACGCTTTCTTT	CASSPATGGNAFF
TRBJ2-3	TRBV5-1	-	-	TGCGCCAGCAGCTTGGCCCAAGACGGAGATACGCAGTATTTT	CASSLAQDGDTQYF
TRBJ2-7	TRBV7-9	-	-	TGTGCCAGCAGCTCCGACGCGTACGAGCAGTACTTC	CASSSDAYEQYF
TRBJ1-1	TRBV12-5	-	TRBD1	TGTGCTAGTGGACAGGGGTTCGAAGCTTTCTTT	CASGQGFEAFF
TRBJ1-1	TRBV9	once	-	TGTGCCAGCAGCGCGGGACACTCCACTGAAGCTTTCTTT	CASSAGHSTEAFF
TRBJ2-1	TRBV5-1	-	-	TGCGCCAGCAGCTTGGTTTACGATTCCTACAATGAGCAGTTCTTC	CASSLVYDSYNEQFF
TRBJ2-1	TRBV4-1	-	TRBD2	TGCGCCAGCAGCCAAGATAGGCTAGCGGCTTACAATGAGCAGTTCTTC	CASSQDRLAAYNEQFF
TRBJ2-2	TRBV9	-	TRBD1	TGTGCCAGCAGCCCGAGAGGGGACAGCACCGGGGAGCTGTTTTTT	CASSPRGDSTGELFF
TRBJ2-2	TRBV14	-	-	TGTGCCAGCAGCCAACGACGCAACAGGGAAACCGGGGAGCTGTTTTTT	CASSQRRNRETGELFF
TRBJ2-3	TRBV5-1	-	-	TGCGCCAGCAGCCGACAGAAAAGCACAGATACGCAGTATTTT	CASSRQKSTDTQYF
TRBJ1-2	TRBV7-6	-	-	TGTGCCAGCAGCTTATCGGGCGGAATAATTTATGGCTACACCTTC	CASSLSGGIIYGYTF
TRBJ2-3	TRBV6-4	-	TRBD2	TGTGCCAGCAGTGACCTGGCTAGCGGGGGAACAGATACGCAGTATTTT	CASSDLASGGTDTQYF
TRBJ2-7	TRBV10-3	-	-	TGTGCCATCAGTGAGTTTGATAGCTCCTACGAGCAGTACTTC	CAISEFDSSYEQYF
TRBJ1-6	TRBV14	-	-	TGTGCCAGCAGCCAAGGATCCCTAGCAGGTTATGGTAATTCACCCCTCCACTTT	CASSQGSLAGYGNSPLHF